This entry lists 31 T cell receptor beta chains sequenced from one sample in a study of T cells after yellow fever vaccination. TCRdb re-derived calls from the 5' RACE reads in MiXCR, one entry per CDR3 protein. The sample has about 360,000 distinct CDR3 sequences, 6.2% seen once; the top ten hold approximately 15%. This specimen was PBMCs, taken 5 days after the yellow fever booster vaccination. These receptors all stem from a man under 40 who received the YFV17D yellow fever vaccine.

This clonotype was found a few times. V and J are TRBV6-2 or TRBV6-3 and TRBJ2-7, with 7 nucleotides matching TRBD2. Germline CDR1 is MNHEY and CDR2 is SVGEGT. The CDR3 is 14 residues long. The V and J ends lost 2 bases and 2 bases, in that order; junction bases with no gene match: 3. CDR3: CASSYLAATYEQYF. CDR3 in DNA: TGTGCCAGCAGTTACCTAGCGGCAACCTACGAGCAGTACTTC.

This clonotype occurred many times. The V and J genes are TRBV9 and TRBJ2-7; D perhaps matches TRBD2 (6 bases). Per germline, CDR1 SGDLS and CDR2 YYNGEE. The CDR3 loop spans 13 amino acids. Trimming left V 3 bases short and J 2 bases short, with 9 bases between. CDR3 in amino acids: CASSGTTTYEQYF. The CDR3 nucleotides read TGTGCCAGCAGCGGGACTACCACCTACGAGCAGTACTTC.

This clonotype was picked up many times. The V call is TRBV7-2, the J call TRBJ2-1; TRBD1 matches at 8 bases. Looked up from germline, CDR1 is SGHTA and CDR2 is FQGNSA. The CDR3 contains 15 residues. Unmatched junction bases numbered 4, after V lost 3 bases and J lost 3 bases. This CDR3 is CASSFGTGFYNEQFF. The CDR3 bases are TGTGCCAGCAGCTTTGGGACAGGATTCTACAATGAGCAGTTCTTC. The full variable domain, its missing parts supplied by reference TRBV7-2 and TRBJ2-1, is GAGVSQSPSNKVTEKGKDVELRCDPISGHTALYWYRQSLGQGLEFLIYFQGNSAPDKSGLPSDRFSAERTGGSVSTLTIQRTQQEDSAVYLCASSFGTGFYNEQFFGPGTRLTVL.

This clonotype was seen ten or more times. The V and J genes are TRBV6-2 or TRBV6-3 and TRBJ2-5; D is undetermined. The germline gives CDR1 MNHEY, CDR2 SVGEGT. CDR3 length: 11 residues. Trimming removed 4 bases from V and 6 bases from J, with 6 bases in between. The CDR3 here is CASSLMKTQYF. The CDR3 DNA sequence: TGTGCCAGCAGTTTAATGAAGACCCAGTACTTC.

The rearrangement joins TRBV20-1 to TRBJ2-1; D ambiguous. V lost 5 bases and J lost 8, with 16 bases in between. Germline CDR1 DFQATT, CDR2 SNEGSKA (reference sequence). This CDR3 is 13 amino acids long. The CDR3 is CSAPRHAEDEQFF. DNA of the CDR3: TGCAGTGCTCCGAGACACGCCGAGGATGAGCAGTTCTTC.

This clonotype showed up just a few times. This sequence joins TRBV12-3 or TRBV12-4 and TRBJ2-1, with 8 nucleotides matching TRBD2. V was clipped by 3 bases and J by 7 bases; unmatched bases: 8. The CDR3 spans 15 residues. As DNA, the CDR3 is TGTGCCAGCAGTTTCGGGAGGGCCCGGGGAAATGAGCAGTTCTTC. Residues: CASSFGRARGNEQFF.

This clonotype was seen a handful of times. The gene calls are TRBV7-2 and TRBJ2-1; 9 nucleotides agree with TRBD2. V lost 2 bases to trimming and J lost 5 bases; unmatched junction nucleotides: 7. Looked up from germline, CDR1 is SGHTA and CDR2 is FQGNSA. The CDR3 covers 16 residues. As DNA, the CDR3 is TGTGCCAGCAGCTTAACCGCGGGAGGGCCCAACAATGAGCAGTTCTTC. Residues: CASSLTAGGPNNEQFF.

This clonotype has a count of ten or more. The rearrangement uses TRBV20-1 and TRBJ2-5, with TRBD2 matching over 12 bases. The CDR3 totals 14 residues. V lost 6 bases, J lost 5 bases, and 7 bases stayed unmatched. Per germline, CDR1 DFQATT and CDR2 SNEGSKA (reference sequence). This CDR3 is CSAPTSGRSETQYF. DNA of the CDR3: TGCAGTGCACCAACTAGCGGGAGGTCGGAGACCCAGTACTTC.

The chain uses TRBV11-2 and TRBJ2-7; no clear D gene. The germline V and J ends were trimmed by 5 bases and 3 bases, with 14 bases remaining between them. CDR1 SGHAT and CDR2 FQNNGV come from the germline V gene. The CDR3 is made up of 14 amino acids. CDR3 amino acids: CASSPTRAHYEQYF. The CDR3 DNA reads as TGTGCCAGCAGCCCAACCCGGGCCCACTACGAGCAGTACTTC.

This clonotype was observed at least ten times. The chain employs TRBV12-3 or TRBV12-4 and TRBJ2-4; the D gene is possibly TRBD2 (5 bases). V lost 5 bases, J lost 9 bases, and 17 bases lay in between. There are 14 residues in the CDR3. The CDR3 protein is CASSEARGAGIQYF. The CDR3 nucleotides are TGTGCCAGCAGTGAGGCCCGGGGTGCGGGCATTCAGTACTTC.

This clonotype came up many times. The chain's CDR3 is CASSFATGGSSTDTQYF. The CDR3 bases are TGCGCCAGCAGCTTCGCGACTGGCGGGAGTAGCACAGATACGCAGTATTTT. The chain is built from TRBV5-1 and TRBJ2-3, with TRBD2 matching over 7 bases. Germline V gene lookup returns CDR1 SGHRS and CDR2 YFSETQ. The CDR3 runs 17 residues. Germline trimming cut 2 bases from V and 0 bases from J; bases unmatched to any gene: 9.

The chain recombines TRBV20-1 with TRBJ1-5, with 7 bases identical to TRBD1. With V trimmed by 6 bases and J by 6 bases, 8 bases remained unmatched. The CDR3 is 13 amino acids. Per the germline V gene, CDR1 is DFQATT and CDR2 is SNEGSKA (reference sequence). In DNA, the CDR3 is TGCAGTGCGTTGGACAGGTCAGGTCAGCCCCAGCATTTT. Amino acid sequence: CSALDRSGQPQHF.

This clonotype was counted many times. The chain uses TRBV19 and TRBJ1-2, with 9 bases that match TRBD1. Trimming took 5 bases from V and 6 from J; bases not matched to a gene: 7. Germline CDR1 LNHDA, CDR2 SQIVND (reference sequence). This CDR3 has 14 amino acids. The CDR3 sequence is CASSVRDRVNGYTF. CDR3 nucleotide sequence: TGTGCCAGTAGTGTCCGGGACAGGGTCAATGGCTACACCTTC.

This clonotype showed up many times. The chain is built from TRBV20-1 and TRBJ2-4; maybe TRBD1 (6 bases). There are 17 residues in the CDR3. CDR1 and CDR2 (germline): DFQATT, SNEGSKA (reference sequence). Trimming stripped 0 bases from V and 0 bases from J, with 15 bases between. CDR3 region: CSARDSVTGLAKNIQYF. The CDR3 nucleotides read TGCAGTGCTAGAGATTCGGTGACAGGCTTAGCCAAAAACATTCAGTACTTC.

The rearrangement joins TRBV12-3 or TRBV12-4 to TRBJ2-7; D may be TRBD1 (5 bases). Trimming cost V 3 bases and J 1 base, with 10 bases left between them. The CDR3 has 14 residues. DNA of the CDR3: TGTGCCAGCAGTTTGCAGGACACTTCCTACGAGCAGTACTTC. The encoded protein is CASSLQDTSYEQYF.

This chain uses TRBV5-1 with TRBJ2-3; D is ambiguous. Trimming removed 5 bases from V and 6 bases from J, with 10 bases in between. Germline V gene data show CDR1 as SGHRS and CDR2 as YFSETQ. The CDR3 consists of 12 residues. The CDR3 loop reads CASRDPPDTQYF. As DNA, the CDR3 is TGCGCCAGCAGAGACCCTCCCGATACGCAGTATTTT.

This clonotype showed up just a few times. The V gene is TRBV20-1, the J gene TRBJ1-2; D is uncertain. The germline gives CDR1 DFQATT, CDR2 SNEGSKA (reference sequence). The germline V and J ends were trimmed by 8 bases and 6 bases, with 10 bases remaining between them. The CDR3 is made up of 10 amino acids. The CDR3: CSNRGNGYTF. CDR3 nucleotide sequence: TGCAGTAACCGCGGAAATGGCTACACCTTC.

This clonotype occurred many times. The chain combines TRBV5-4 with TRBJ2-7; D may be TRBD1 (5 bases). The length of the CDR3 is 13 residues. Trimming stripped 4 bases from V and 7 bases from J, with 15 bases between. Germline V gene lookup returns CDR1 SGHNT and CDR2 YYREEE (reference sequence). The CDR3 is CASSVEQGREQYF. CDR3 coding DNA: TGTGCCAGCAGCGTGGAGCAGGGCCGAGAGCAGTACTTC.

This clonotype was observed at least ten times. The chain links TRBV7-2 to TRBJ2-5, with TRBD2 matching 7 bases. CDR3 length equals 18 residues. Per germline, CDR1 SGHTA and CDR2 FQGNSA. J gave up 3 bases and V 0 bases, and 13 bases lay outside the gene matches. CDR3 in DNA: TGTGCCAGCAGCTTAGCTGGGGTCGGGGGGAGGGTGGAAGAGACCCAGTACTTC. Translating it yields CASSLAGVGGRVEETQYF.

The sample holds many counts of this clonotype. This chain uses TRBV3-1 with TRBJ1-2; possible D gene TRBD1, 6 bases. Trimming cost V 5 bases and J 4 bases, with 20 bases left between them. The CDR3 spans 16 residues. CDR1 is LGHDT and CDR2 is YNNKEL in the germline V gene (reference sequence). This CDR3 reads CASSYRPWGPPYGYTF. The CDR3 coding sequence is TGTGCCAGCAGCTACAGACCGTGGGGGCCGCCCTATGGCTACACCTTC.

The rearrangement joins TRBV9 to TRBJ2-5; perhaps TRBD1 as D (5 bases). The CDR3 totals 16 residues. Trimming shortened V by 0 bases and J by 1 base, and 13 bases separated the two germline ends. Germline V lookup: CDR1 SGDLS, CDR2 YYNGEE. The CDR3 loop is CASSVGVQGGQETQYF. The CDR3 nucleotides are TGTGCCAGCAGCGTAGGGGTCCAGGGTGGCCAAGAGACCCAGTACTTC. The variable domain in full, with the rest retrieved from reference TRBV9 and TRBJ2-5, is DSGVTQTPKHLITATGQRVTLRCSPRSGDLSVYWYQQSLDQGLQFLIQYYNGEERAKGNILERFSAQQFPDLHSELNLSSLELGDSALYFCASSVGVQGGQETQYFGPGTRLLVL.

The chain has TRBV5-1 and TRBJ2-1; D assignment may be TRBD1 or TRBD2 (5 bases each). The CDR3 contains 14 residues. Germline CDR1 and CDR2: SGHRS and YFSETQ. V dropped 4 bases and J dropped 6 bases, with 14 bases sitting between them. The CDR3 DNA reads as TGCGCCAGCAGCGCCGGGACCCTACTCAATGAGCAGTTCTTC. Protein product: CASSAGTLLNEQFF.

This sequence joins TRBV27 and TRBJ2-2; D not certain. CDR1 MNHEY and CDR2 SMNVEV come from the germline V gene (reference sequence). Trimming stripped 10 bases from V and 5 bases from J, with 14 bases between. This CDR3 has 13 residues. The CDR3 sequence is CATGNIVTGELFF. The CDR3 DNA reads TGTGCCACCGGAAACATAGTTACCGGGGAGCTGTTTTTT.

A remark on this clonotype: The conserved closing phenylalanine or tryptophan is absent in this CDR3, likely reflecting a read error. The rearrangement links TRBV25-1 to TRBJ2-5, with 8 bases identical to TRBD1. This CDR3 spans 15 amino acids. After removal of 5 bases from V and 4 bases from J, the junction contained 9 bases not matched to a gene. Germline CDR1 and CDR2: MGHDK and SYGVNS. CDR3 sequence reads: CASSMDRARRETQYY. The CDR3 coding sequence is TGTGCCAGCAGTATGGACAGGGCGCGCAGAGAGACCCAGTACTAC.

This clonotype was observed a handful of times. CDR3 residues: CSAPSDREAEQYF. In nucleotides, the CDR3 is TGCAGTGCCCCTTCGGACAGGGAGGCCGAGCAGTACTTC. The chain is built from TRBV20-1 and TRBJ2-7, with 8 bases matching TRBD1. Looked up from germline, CDR1 is DFQATT and CDR2 is SNEGSKA (reference sequence). The CDR3 extends over 13 amino acids. Trimming took 6 bases from V and 6 from J; bases not matched to a gene: 10.

This clonotype was counted many times. This chain joins TRBV19 and TRBJ2-1, with 9 nucleotides matching TRBD1. V trimming: 6 bases; J trimming: 10 bases; junction bases outside the gene matches: 13. Germline CDR1 and CDR2: LNHDA and SQIVND (reference sequence). This CDR3 is 15 amino acids long. The CDR3 DNA reads TGTGCCAGTAGAACACCGGGACAGGGCGTCGCGGAGCAGTTCTTC. Translation: CASRTPGQGVAEQFF.

The V call is TRBV5-4, the J call TRBJ2-1; 8 nucleotides match TRBD2. The CDR3 is 16 residues long. Losses at the gene ends were 3 bases for V and 3 bases for J; bases not matched to a gene: 8. Germline assignment: CDR1 SGHNT and CDR2 YYREEE (reference sequence). Here the CDR3 DNA reads TGTGCCAGCAGCTGGGGGGGTGGGACTAGCTACAATGAGCAGTTCTTC. Protein: CASSWGGGTSYNEQFF.

This clonotype was detected only a few times. The chain combines TRBV7-9 with TRBJ2-2, with TRBD2 matching 7 bases. CDR3 length: 15 residues. Germline V gives CDR1 SEHNR, CDR2 FQNEAQ (reference sequence). V gave up 3 bases and J gave up 6 bases; unmatched junction bases: 7. The CDR3 DNA follows: TGTGCCAGCAGCTTGTTGACTAGCCTCCCCGGGGAGCTGTTTTTT. It specifies CASSLLTSLPGELFF.

The chain employs TRBV7-2 and TRBJ2-1; D call uncertain. Trimming took off 2 bases at V and 7 bases at J, with 15 bases between the two ends. The germline gives CDR1 SGHTA, CDR2 FQGNSA. The CDR3 length is 15 residues. The CDR3 is CASSLNRLPENEQFF. CDR3 DNA: TGTGCCAGCAGCTTAAACAGACTCCCGGAAAATGAGCAGTTCTTC.

The chain carries TRBV5-1 and TRBJ2-7; tentatively, D is TRBD1 or TRBD2 (5 bases each). The germline gives CDR1 SGHRS, CDR2 YFSETQ. The length of the CDR3 is 14 residues. V shed 2 bases and J shed 2 bases, with 11 bases lying between them. In nucleotides, the CDR3 is TGCGCCAGCAGCTTAACTAAGGGACCCTACGAGCAGTACTTC. This gives the protein CASSLTKGPYEQYF.

This clonotype was detected a few times. The V call is TRBV12-5, the J call TRBJ1-2; 7 bases are shared with TRBD1. Trimming cost V 1 base and J 3 bases; bases outside gene matches: 8. The length of the CDR3 is 16 residues. Germline V gene data show CDR1 as LGHNT and CDR2 as FRNRAP. CDR3 in amino acids: CASGLATGDWDYGYTF. CDR3 nucleotide sequence: TGTGCTAGTGGTTTGGCTACAGGGGACTGGGACTATGGCTACACCTTC.